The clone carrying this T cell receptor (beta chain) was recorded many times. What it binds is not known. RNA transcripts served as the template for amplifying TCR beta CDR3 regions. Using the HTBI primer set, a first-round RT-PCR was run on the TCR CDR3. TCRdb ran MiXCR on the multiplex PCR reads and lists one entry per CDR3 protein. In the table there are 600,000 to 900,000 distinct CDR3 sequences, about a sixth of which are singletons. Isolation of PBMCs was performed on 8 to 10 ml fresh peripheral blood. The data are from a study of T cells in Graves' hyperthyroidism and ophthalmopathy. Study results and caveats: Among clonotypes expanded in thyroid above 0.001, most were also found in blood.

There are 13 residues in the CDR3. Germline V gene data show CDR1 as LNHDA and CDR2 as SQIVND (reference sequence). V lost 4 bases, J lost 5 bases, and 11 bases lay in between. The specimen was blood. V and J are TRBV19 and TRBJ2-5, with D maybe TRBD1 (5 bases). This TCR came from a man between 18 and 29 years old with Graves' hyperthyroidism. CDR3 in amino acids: CASSTPWGETQYF. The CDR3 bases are TGTGCCAGTAGTACGCCTTGGGGCGAGACCCAGTACTTC.